These T cell receptor beta chains were read from a single sample in a study of T cell responses to AZD1222 COVID-19 vaccine. Libraries were prepared by immunoSEQ multiplex PCR; TCRdb keeps only in-frame clonotypes and omits some of them. The sample lists approximately 93,000 clones, 89% occurring once. The sample here was peripheral blood, taken 28 days after the second AZD1222 dose. These receptor sequences come from an adult who received the AZD1222 COVID-19 vaccine. Both conserved end residues are part of each CDR3. A D gene is named only where the DNA matches it firmly. A clone size is listed for some rows: how often the clone was seen (once, few, many), or a class if it is expanded.

TRBJ1-1 | TRBV2 | . | . | CASSEGVGGTEAFF | TGTGCCAGCAGTGAAGGTGTTGGAGGCACTGAAGCTTTCTTT
TRBJ2-2 | TRBV28 | . | . | CASSFSPKTQGANTGELFF | TGTGCCAGCAGTTTTAGTCCGAAGACACAGGGAGCTAACACCGGGGAGCTGTTTTTT
TRBJ1-6 | TRBV12-5 | . | . | CASGLGVGGFVSPLHF | TGTGCTAGTGGTTTGGGGGTGGGTGGGTTCGTCTCACCCCTCCACTTT
TRBJ2-7 | TRBV6-2/TRBV6-3 | . | TRBD2 | CASSHAGAYEQYF | TGTGCCAGCAGTCATGCGGGGGCCTACGAGCAGTACTTC
TRBJ1-5 | TRBV19 | . | . | CASSIDNQSNQPQHF | TGTGCCAGTAGTATTGATAACCAGAGCAATCAGCCCCAGCATTTT
TRBJ1-1 | TRBV7-3 | . | . | CASSLGGGTEAFF | TGTGCCAGCAGCCTCGGGGGCGGGACTGAAGCTTTCTTT
TRBJ2-5 | TRBV6-6 | once | . | CASSYSRTAQETQYF | TGTGCCAGCAGTTACTCCCGGACAGCTCAAGAGACCCAGTACTTC
TRBJ2-1 | TRBV2 | . | . | CASSEEVFNEQFF | TGTGCCAGCAGTGAAGAGGTTTTCAATGAGCAGTTCTTC
TRBJ1-4 | TRBV2 | . | . | CASIQGWANEKLFF | TGTGCCAGTATACAGGGCTGGGCTAATGAAAAACTGTTTTTT
TRBJ2-3 | TRBV2 | . | . | CASSRLRQPDTQYF | TGTGCCAGCAGCAGACTCCGACAGCCAGATACGCAGTATTTT
TRBJ1-6 | TRBV7-9 | . | TRBD1 | CASSSTRDSNSPLHF | TGTGCCAGCAGCTCAACCCGGGACAGTAATTCACCCCTCCACTTT
TRBJ2-7 | TRBV3-1/TRBV3-2 | . | TRBD2 | CASSHYTSGGSYEQYF | TGTGCCAGCAGCCACTATACTAGCGGGGGGTCCTACGAGCAGTACTTC
TRBJ2-5 | TRBV9 | once | TRBD1 | CASSEGGRTGRQETQYF | TGTGCCAGCAGCGAGGGGGGAAGGACAGGGCGGCAAGAGACCCAGTACTTC
TRBJ1-1 | TRBV7-9 | . | . | CASSLAVVNTEAFF | TGTGCCAGCAGCTTAGCGGTAGTGAACACTGAAGCTTTCTTT
TRBJ2-2 | TRBV7-8 | . | TRBD2 | CASSLVSGGLSDTGELFF | TGTGCCAGCAGCTTAGTAAGCGGGGGACTTTCGGACACCGGGGAGCTGTTTTTT
TRBJ1-6 | TRBV25-1 | . | . | CASSKTESSYNSPLHF | TGTGCCAGCAGTAAGACAGAGAGCTCCTATAATTCACCCCTCCACTTT
TRBJ2-2 | TRBV5-8 | once | TRBD1 | CALRRPGGIVRELFF | TGTGCCCTAAGACGACCAGGGGGCATAGTCCGGGAGCTGTTTTTT
TRBJ2-3 | TRBV7-2 | . | . | CASSSGVDTQYF | TGTGCCAGCAGCTCCGGGGTGGATACGCAGTATTTT
TRBJ2-2 | TRBV21-1 | . | . | CASSKERTSGGGELFF | TGTGCCAGCAGCAAAGAGAGGACTAGCGGCGGCGGGGAGCTGTTTTTT
TRBJ2-3 | TRBV7-9 | . | . | CASSSRISGTDTQYF | TGTGCCAGCAGCTCCCGGATTAGCGGCACAGATACGCAGTATTTT
TRBJ2-2 | TRBV9 | . | . | CASSVGPPNTGELFF | TGTGCCAGCAGCGTAGGGCCACCGAACACCGGGGAGCTGTTTTTT
TRBJ2-5 | TRBV7-9 | . | TRBD2 | CASSYLGAGLARGETQYF | TGTGCCAGCAGCTACCTAGGGGCGGGACTAGCTCGTGGTGAGACCCAGTACTTC
TRBJ2-1 | TRBV9 | . | . | CASSSVYNEQFF | TGTGCCAGCAGCTCAGTTTACAATGAGCAGTTCTTC
TRBJ2-5 | TRBV2 | . | . | CASSEMPAGETQYF | TGTGCCAGCAGTGAAATGCCTGCCGGAGAGACCCAGTACTTC
TRBJ2-1 | TRBV20-1 | few | TRBD2 | CSASSSGGRNEQFF | TGCAGTGCTAGTAGTAGCGGGGGCCGAAATGAGCAGTTCTTC
TRBJ2-7 | TRBV13 | . | TRBD2 | CASSLAGGSHEQYF | TGTGCCAGCAGCTTAGCGGGGGGAAGCCACGAGCAGTACTTC
TRBJ2-2 | TRBV9 | . | TRBD2 | CASSVFNSGGRTGELFF | TGTGCCAGCAGCGTATTCAACAGCGGGGGGCGCACCGGGGAGCTGTTTTTT
TRBJ2-7 | TRBV27 | . | . | CASSFGQGYEQYF | TGTGCCAGCAGTTTCGGGCAGGGCTACGAGCAGTACTTC
TRBJ2-6 | TRBV12-3/TRBV12-4 | . | . | CASSLVGANVLTF | TGTGCCAGCAGTTTAGTTGGGGCCAACGTCCTGACTTTC
TRBJ2-1 | TRBV3-1/TRBV3-2 | . | TRBD1 | CASSPTGGRNEQFF | TGTGCCAGCAGTCCTACAGGGGGCCGCAATGAGCAGTTCTTC
TRBJ1-4 | TRBV5-1 | . | . | CASSGTESTNEKLFF | TGCGCCAGCAGCGGGACCGAGTCAACTAATGAAAAACTGTTTTTT
TRBJ2-5 | TRBV4-1 | . | TRBD1 | CASSQPTGAGEPQYF | TGCGCCAGCAGCCAACCGACAGGGGCAGGGGAACCCCAGTACTTC
TRBJ1-2 | TRBV18 | . | TRBD1 | CASSRTQGTGVAFDGYTF | TGTGCCAGCTCCCGAACCCAAGGGACAGGGGTCGCGTTTGATGGCTACACCTTC
TRBJ2-1 | TRBV6-5 | . | TRBD2 | CASSLASGGARNEQFF | TGTGCCAGCAGTTTAGCTAGCGGGGGGGCAAGGAATGAGCAGTTCTTC
TRBJ1-3 | TRBV27 | . | TRBD1 | CASRAGGAGNTIYF | TGTGCCAGCCGGGCAGGGGGTGCCGGAAACACCATATATTTT
TRBJ1-6 | TRBV7-3 | . | . | CASSQVGGSNSPLHF | TGTGCCAGCAGCCAAGTGGGGGGGTCTAATTCACCCCTCCACTTT
TRBJ1-5 | TRBV15 | few | . | CATSRDRVNQPQHF | TGTGCCACCAGCAGAGACAGGGTAAATCAGCCCCAGCATTTT
TRBJ2-1 | TRBV9 | . | . | CASSVGGRGRQNEQFF | TGTGCCAGCAGCGTAGGGGGACGGGGGCGGCAGAATGAGCAGTTCTTC
TRBJ2-3 | TRBV30 | . | . | CAWSVLGFYTDTQYF | TGTGCCTGGAGTGTTTTAGGATTCTACACAGATACGCAGTATTTT
TRBJ1-5 | TRBV19 | . | . | CASSNGGGNQPQHF | TGTGCCAGTAGTAACGGGGGCGGCAATCAGCCCCAGCATTTT
TRBJ2-5 | TRBV7-6 | . | TRBD2 | CASSRRTSGGETQYF | TGTGCCAGCAGCCGTCGGACTAGCGGGGGAGAGACCCAGTACTTC
TRBJ2-2 | TRBV29-1 | . | . | CSVASSSGELFF | TGCAGCGTTGCGTCTTCATCTGGGGAGCTGTTTTTT
TRBJ2-7 | TRBV5-8 | . | . | CASSLKYEQYF | TGTGCCAGCAGCTTGAAGTACGAGCAGTACTTC
TRBJ1-5 | TRBV2 | . | . | CASSETGASGQPQHF | TGTGCCAGCAGTGAAACGGGGGCTTCGGGCCAGCCCCAGCATTTT
TRBJ2-1 | TRBV5-4 | . | . | CASSPDRSSYNEQFF | TGTGCCAGCAGCCCAGACAGGTCCTCCTACAATGAGCAGTTCTTC
TRBJ1-2 | TRBV3-1/TRBV3-2 | . | . | CASSAYRDHGYTF | TGTGCCAGCAGCGCGTACAGGGACCATGGCTACACCTTC
TRBJ1-1 | TRBV3-1/TRBV3-2 | . | TRBD1 | CASSEGALIAFF | TGTGCCAGCAGCGAGGGGGCTTTAATTGCTTTCTTT
TRBJ1-2 | TRBV28 | . | . | CASSFGGDGYTF | TGTGCCAGCAGTTTTGGGGGGGATGGCTACACCTTC
TRBJ2-5 | TRBV3-1/TRBV3-2 | . | TRBD2 | CASSRGGAYQETQYF | TGTGCCAGCAGCCGCGGGGGGGCCTACCAAGAGACCCAGTACTTC
TRBJ2-1 | TRBV11-3 | . | . | CASSRLGAGSNEQFF | TGTGCCAGCAGCCGCTTAGGGGCGGGGAGCAATGAGCAGTTCTTC
TRBJ2-7 | TRBV6-2/TRBV6-3 | . | TRBD1 | CASSYSGQIPYEQYF | TGTGCCAGCAGTTATTCGGGACAGATTCCCTACGAGCAGTACTTC
TRBJ1-1 | TRBV13 | . | TRBD1 | CASSLGGQVTEAFF | TGTGCCAGCAGCTTAGGAGGACAGGTCACTGAAGCTTTCTTT
TRBJ2-7 | TRBV28 | . | . | CASMGASLDYEQYF | TGTGCCAGCATGGGGGCGAGTTTAGATTACGAGCAGTACTTC
TRBJ1-4 | TRBV11-2 | . | . | CASSKTTGSNEKLFF | TGTGCCAGCAGCAAAACCACAGGGTCTAATGAAAAACTGTTTTTT